The rows below give T cell receptor beta chains drawn from one sample of a study of T cells in Graves' hyperthyroidism and ophthalmopathy. TCRdb analysed the multiplex PCR reads with MiXCR anew, one entry per CDR3 protein. The data show over 700,000 distinct CDR3 sequences, around a sixth seen once. The sequenced material came from blood. These receptors all come from a woman in her forties or fifties with Graves' hyperthyroidism that later progressed to Graves' ophthalmopathy. The CDR3 runs from the conserved cysteine through the conserved F or W. Fields, in order: clone size, J gene, CDR3 length, V gene, D gene, CDR3 DNA, CDR3 protein. D genes are given only for firm matches. Clone size is stated in some rows and not others, as once, few, many or a class when expanded.

.	TRBJ2-3	15	TRBV7-9	.	TGTGCCAGCAGTTCATGGGACCGTAGCACAGATACGCAGTATTTT	CASSSWDRSTDTQYF
few	TRBJ2-1	16	TRBV2	.	TGTGCCAGCAGTGATAGGTCATCGAGCTCCTACAATGAGCAGTTCTTC	CASSDRSSSSYNEQFF
many	TRBJ1-2	14	TRBV2	TRBD1	TGTGCCAGCAGTGCGCTCCAGGGGGAGTATGGCTACACCTTC	CASSALQGEYGYTF
many	TRBJ2-7	14	TRBV12-3/TRBV12-4	.	TGTGCCAGCAGTTTCCCCGACACTTCCTACGAGCAGTACTTC	CASSFPDTSYEQYF
.	TRBJ1-2	13	TRBV29-1	TRBD1	TGCAGCGTCGAAGGACAGGGGGTGGCTGGCTACACCTTC	CSVEGQGVAGYTF
few	TRBJ1-3	15	TRBV6-1	.	TGTGCCAGCGGTGGATGGCCCCAAGGGGGAAACACCATATATTTT	CASGGWPQGGNTIYF
few	TRBJ2-7	18	TRBV7-6	TRBD2	TGTGCCAGCAGCTTGACAAACCCTGCTTGGGGGGGGGCCTACGAGCAGTACTTC	CASSLTNPAWGGAYEQYF
many	TRBJ1-1	16	TRBV27	.	TGTGCCAGCAGTTCCTCGGCAGGGGACATGAACACTGAAGCTTTCTTT	CASSSSAGDMNTEAFF
.	TRBJ2-5	14	TRBV7-2	.	TGTGCCAGCAGCCGGCCTTTTTGGCCAGAGACCCAGTACTTC	CASSRPFWPETQYF
.	TRBJ2-7	14	TRBV28	TRBD1	TGTGCCACCTACTCCGGGACAGTCGGGGACGAGCAGTACTTC	CATYSGTVGDEQYF
.	TRBJ2-6	17	TRBV6-2/TRBV6-3	TRBD2	TGTGCCAGCAGTTACAGCGGGAGGGCCTCTGGGGCCAACGTCCTGACTTTC	CASSYSGRASGANVLTF
many	TRBJ1-2	14	TRBV11-2	.	TGTGCCAGCAGCCCTGGGGGGCCAAACTATGGCTACACCTTC	CASSPGGPNYGYTF
few	TRBJ1-1	15	TRBV5-4	.	TGTGCCAGCAGCTCCCCCTTGGGCGTAAACACTGAAGCTTTCTTT	CASSSPLGVNTEAFF
many	TRBJ2-2	19	TRBV11-2	TRBD2	TGTGCCAGCAGCACCCCACGTCTGTCGGGGGGGGGCCACACCGGGGAGCTGTTTTTT	CASSTPRLSGGGHTGELFF
few	TRBJ2-2	15	TRBV12-5	.	TGTGCTAGTGGTTTGAATCTTGTGAACACCGGGGAGCTGTTTTTT	CASGLNLVNTGELFF
.	TRBJ2-5	15	TRBV7-9	TRBD2	TGTGCCAGCAGCCCACCCCTAGCGGGCCAAGAGACCCAGTACTTC	CASSPPLAGQETQYF
many	TRBJ2-5	15	TRBV14	.	TGTGCCAGCAGCCAAGATCGGGTCCGTCAAGAGACCCAGTACTTC	CASSQDRVRQETQYF
many	TRBJ2-3	13	TRBV7-2	.	TGTGCCAGCAGCTCCCGACAGGCAGATACGCAGTATTTT	CASSSRQADTQYF
.	TRBJ1-1	17	TRBV6-1	.	TGTGCCAGCACTCGAACAGGGTTCCCGAATATGAACACTGAAGCTTTCTTT	CASTRTGFPNMNTEAFF
many	TRBJ1-1	14	TRBV10-3	.	TGTGCCACCAGAGGAGGTCAGGGAGTGTTTGAAGCTTTCTTT	CATRGGQGVFEAFF
few	TRBJ2-3	15	TRBV9	.	TGTGCCAGCAGCGGGGGGGCAGGGGTAACAGATACGCAGTATTTT	CASSGGAGVTDTQYF
.	TRBJ1-3	14	TRBV6-1	.	TGTGCCAGCAAAAGGTCGGACTCTGGAAACACCATATATTTT	CASKRSDSGNTIYF
many	TRBJ1-2	15	TRBV6-5	.	TGTGCCAGCAGTTACTCACTGGACGGGGACTATGGCTACACCTTC	CASSYSLDGDYGYTF
few	TRBJ2-6	14	TRBV30	.	TGTGCCTGGAGCGAGGGGGCTGGGGCCAACGTCCTGACTTTC	CAWSEGAGANVLTF
many	TRBJ1-4	15	TRBV3-1	.	TGTGCCAGCAGCCAAGATATGACACTCGATGAAAAACTGTTTTTT	CASSQDMTLDEKLFF
few	TRBJ2-3	15	TRBV6-1	.	TGTGCCAGCAGCGGGCTCCCCTCAGGGGCCGATACGCAGTATTTT	CASSGLPSGADTQYF
few	TRBJ1-5	15	TRBV15	TRBD1	TGTGCCACCAGCAGCAACAGGGGGCCTGGACAGCCCCAGCATTTT	CATSSNRGPGQPQHF
few	TRBJ2-3	17	TRBV7-6	TRBD2	TGTGCCAGCAGCTTAGCGCAGGCGGGGGGTAGCACAGATACGCAGTATTTT	CASSLAQAGGSTDTQYF
many	TRBJ1-1	14	TRBV2	TRBD1	TGTGCCAGCGGAGACAGGGTGGAGAACACTGAAGCTTTCTTT	CASGDRVENTEAFF
.	TRBJ2-1	14	TRBV20-1	.	TGCAGTGCTAGAGGCGGTGTTGGTGTTCCTGAGCAGTTCTTC	CSARGGVGVPEQFF
many	TRBJ1-5	14	TRBV12-3/TRBV12-4	TRBD1	TGTGCCAGCAGTACCGGGACAGGGAGATCGCCCCAGCATTTT	CASSTGTGRSPQHF
many	TRBJ1-2	11	TRBV29-1	.	TGCAGCGTCGACCGCGGATATGGCTACACCTTC	CSVDRGYGYTF
many	TRBJ1-5	17	TRBV16	TRBD1	TGTGCCAGCAGCCCCTCAGGGGGCGACCCGAGCAATCAGCCCCAGCATTTT	CASSPSGGDPSNQPQHF
few	TRBJ2-7	15	TRBV12-3/TRBV12-4	.	TGTGCCAGCAGTTTATTCAGGCGCAGCTCCTACGAGCAGTACTTC	CASSLFRRSSYEQYF
.	TRBJ2-7	16	TRBV6-1	TRBD1	TGTGCCAGCAAAGACCCTGCCGGGACAGGGGGGGACGAGCAGTACTTC	CASKDPAGTGGDEQYF